The sequence of this T cell receptor (beta chain) was determined in a study of identical twins. Study-wide findings and caveats: Reduced insertions were recorded for abundant cord blood beta clonotypes, with no such pattern in memory repertoires.

This clonotype appeared a few times. Its matching antigen is unknown. TCRdb recomputed calls from the 5' RACE reads with MiXCR, one row per CDR3 protein. The sample carries 450,000 or so distinct CDR3 sequences, less than 20% recorded once. Germline loops: CDR1 LGHNA, CDR2 YNFKEQ. CDR3 length: 14 residues. V gave up 1 base and J gave up 7 bases, with 11 bases separating them. This receptor was taken from a man aged 50 to 60 in good health. This sequence joins TRBV4-2 and TRBJ2-1; D is perhaps TRBD1 (6 bases). The specimen was naive T cells sorted from blood. CDR3 loop: CASSQVGQTNEQFF. In nucleotides, the CDR3 is TGTGCCAGCAGCCAAGTGGGACAAACAAATGAGCAGTTCTTC.